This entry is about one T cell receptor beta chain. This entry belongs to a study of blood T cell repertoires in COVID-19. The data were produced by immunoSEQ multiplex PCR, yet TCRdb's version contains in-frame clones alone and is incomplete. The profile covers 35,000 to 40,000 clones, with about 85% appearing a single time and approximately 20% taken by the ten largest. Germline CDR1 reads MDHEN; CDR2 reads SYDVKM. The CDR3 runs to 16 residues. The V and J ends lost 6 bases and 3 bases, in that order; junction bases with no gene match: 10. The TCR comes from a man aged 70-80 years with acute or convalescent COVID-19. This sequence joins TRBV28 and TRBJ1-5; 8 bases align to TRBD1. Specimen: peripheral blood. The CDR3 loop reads CASRKHGTGDNQPQHF. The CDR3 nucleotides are TGTGCCAGCAGGAAGCACGGGACAGGCGACAATCAGCCCCAGCATTTT. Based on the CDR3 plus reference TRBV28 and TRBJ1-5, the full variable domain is DVKVTQSSRYLVKRTGEKVFLECVQDMDHENMFWYRQDPGLGLRLIYFSYDVKMKEKGDIPEGYSVSREKKERFSLILESASTNQTSMYLCASRKHGTGDNQPQHFGDGTRLSIL.